This paragraph reports one T cell receptor (beta chain). These data are taken from a study of shared clonotypes between healthy human individuals. TCRdb's copy holds only in-frame clones and misses some; the assay was immunoSEQ multiplex PCR. The table lists over a million clones, more than 95% of them singletons. CDR3 length equals 16 residues. Germline V CDR1 and CDR2: LNHDA, SQIVND (reference sequence). V shed 3 bases and J shed 3 bases, with 17 bases lying between them. This chain uses TRBV19 with TRBJ2-5; no firm D call. The origin of this receptor is a man younger than 40 in good health. The sequenced material came from naive CD4+ T cells sorted from blood. Stated subset: CD45RA+ positively selected. CDR3 sequence (DNA): TGTGCCAGTAGTATCCCTCGACATCAAGGCGAAGAGACCCAGTACTTC. The encoded protein is CASSIPRHQGEETQYF.